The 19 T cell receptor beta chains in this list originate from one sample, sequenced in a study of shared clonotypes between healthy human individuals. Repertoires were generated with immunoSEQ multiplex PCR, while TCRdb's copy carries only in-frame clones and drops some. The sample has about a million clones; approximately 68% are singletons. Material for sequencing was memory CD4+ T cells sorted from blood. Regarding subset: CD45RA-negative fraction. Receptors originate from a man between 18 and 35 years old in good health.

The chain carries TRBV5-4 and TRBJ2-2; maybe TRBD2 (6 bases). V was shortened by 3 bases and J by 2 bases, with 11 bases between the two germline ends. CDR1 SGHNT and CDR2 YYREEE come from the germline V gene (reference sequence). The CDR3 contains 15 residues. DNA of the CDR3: TGTGCCAGCAGCTGGGACTCACAAAACACCGGGGAGCTGTTTTTT. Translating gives CASSWDSQNTGELFF.

The CDR3 region has the DNA TGTGCCAGCACCCTGGACAGGGGTCGAAGAATGAACACTGAAGCTTTCTTT. This sequence encodes CASTLDRGRRMNTEAFF. This chain uses TRBV7-2 with TRBJ1-1, with TRBD1 matching 9 bases. From germline, CDR1 is SGHTA and CDR2 FQGNSA. V lost 7 bases to trimming and J lost 0 bases; unmatched junction nucleotides: 12. The CDR3 is 17 amino acids.

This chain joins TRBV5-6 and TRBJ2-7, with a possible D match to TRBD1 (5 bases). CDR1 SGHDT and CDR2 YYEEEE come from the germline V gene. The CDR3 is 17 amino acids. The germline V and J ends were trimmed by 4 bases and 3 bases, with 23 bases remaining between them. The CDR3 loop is CASSLPKTASFLYEQYF. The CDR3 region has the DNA TGTGCCAGCAGCCTGCCTAAGACAGCCAGCTTTCTCTACGAGCAGTACTTC.

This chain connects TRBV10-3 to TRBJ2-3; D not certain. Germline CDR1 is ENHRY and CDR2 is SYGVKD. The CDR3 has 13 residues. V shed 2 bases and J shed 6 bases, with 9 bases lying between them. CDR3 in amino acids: CAISERTPDTQYF. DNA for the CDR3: TGTGCCATCAGTGAGAGGACCCCCGATACGCAGTATTTT.

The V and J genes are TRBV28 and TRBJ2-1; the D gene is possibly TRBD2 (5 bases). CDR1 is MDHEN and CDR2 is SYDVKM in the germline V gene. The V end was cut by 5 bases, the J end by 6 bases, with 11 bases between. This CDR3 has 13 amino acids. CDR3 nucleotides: TGTGCCAGCAGTCGTTGGACTGGCAATGAGCAGTTCTTC. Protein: CASSRWTGNEQFF.

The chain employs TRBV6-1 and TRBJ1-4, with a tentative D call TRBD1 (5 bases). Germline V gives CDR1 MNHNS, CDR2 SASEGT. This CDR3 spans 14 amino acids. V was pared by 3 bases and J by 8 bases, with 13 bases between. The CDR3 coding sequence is TGTGCCAGCAGTGAGGGGGACCGTGGGGAAAAACTGTTTTTT. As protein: CASSEGDRGEKLFF.

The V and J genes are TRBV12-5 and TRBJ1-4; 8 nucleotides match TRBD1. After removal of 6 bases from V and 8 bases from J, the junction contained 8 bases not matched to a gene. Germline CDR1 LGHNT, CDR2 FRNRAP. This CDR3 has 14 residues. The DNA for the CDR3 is TGTGCTAGTGGGTGGACAGGGAGAGGAGAAAAACTGTTTTTT. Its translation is CASGWTGRGEKLFF.

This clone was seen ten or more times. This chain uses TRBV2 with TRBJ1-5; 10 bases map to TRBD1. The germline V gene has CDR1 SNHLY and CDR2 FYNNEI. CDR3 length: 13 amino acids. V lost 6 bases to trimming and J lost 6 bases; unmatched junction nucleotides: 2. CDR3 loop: CASRGTGVQPQHF. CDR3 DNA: TGTGCCAGCAGGGGGACAGGGGTTCAGCCCCAGCATTTT.

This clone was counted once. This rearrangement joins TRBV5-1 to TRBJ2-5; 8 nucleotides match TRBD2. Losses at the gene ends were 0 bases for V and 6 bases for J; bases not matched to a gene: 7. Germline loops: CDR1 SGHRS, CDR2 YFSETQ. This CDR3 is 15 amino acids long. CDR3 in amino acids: CASSLATGTSKTQYF. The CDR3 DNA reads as TGCGCCAGCAGCTTGGCCACCGGGACTAGTAAGACCCAGTACTTC. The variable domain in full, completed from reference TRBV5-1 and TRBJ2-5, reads KAGVTQTPRYLIKTRGQQVTLSCSPISGHRSVSWYQQTPGQGLQFLFEYFSETQRNKGNFPGRFSGRQFSNSRSEMNVSTLELGDSALYLCASSLATGTSKTQYFGPGTRLLVL.

The CDR3 sequence: CASSSRAGDEQFF. DNA for the CDR3: TGCGCCAGCAGCAGCCGAGCGGGGGATGAGCAGTTCTTC. The chain combines TRBV5-1 with TRBJ2-1; 8 bases are a match to TRBD2. V lost 4 bases and J lost 8; bases outside the gene matches: 5. CDR1 and CDR2 (germline): SGHRS, YFSETQ. The CDR3 sequence is 13 residues long.

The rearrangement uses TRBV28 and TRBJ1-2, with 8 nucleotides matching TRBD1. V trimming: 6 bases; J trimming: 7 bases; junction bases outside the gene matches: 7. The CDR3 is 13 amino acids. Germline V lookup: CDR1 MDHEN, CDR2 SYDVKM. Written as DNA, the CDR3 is TGTGCCAGCAGGGACAGGGCCTTTTTTGGCTACACCTTC. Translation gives CASRDRAFFGYTF.

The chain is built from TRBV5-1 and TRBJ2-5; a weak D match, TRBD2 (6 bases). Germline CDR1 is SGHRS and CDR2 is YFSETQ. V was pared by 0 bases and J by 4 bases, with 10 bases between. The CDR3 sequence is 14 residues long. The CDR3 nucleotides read TGCGCCAGCAGCTTGGATGGGGGAGGAGAGACCCAGTACTTC. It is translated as CASSLDGGGETQYF.

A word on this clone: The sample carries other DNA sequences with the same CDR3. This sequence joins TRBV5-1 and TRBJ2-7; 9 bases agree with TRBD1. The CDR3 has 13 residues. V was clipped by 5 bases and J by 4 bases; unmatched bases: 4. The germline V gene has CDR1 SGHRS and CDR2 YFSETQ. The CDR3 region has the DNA TGCGCCAGCAGGGCGACAGGGGGATACGAGCAGTACTTC. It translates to CASRATGGYEQYF.

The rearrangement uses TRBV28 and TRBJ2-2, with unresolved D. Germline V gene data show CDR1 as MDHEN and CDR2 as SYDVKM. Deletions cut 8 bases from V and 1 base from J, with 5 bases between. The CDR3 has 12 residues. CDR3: CASYRNTGELFF. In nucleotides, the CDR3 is TGTGCCAGCTACAGGAACACCGGGGAGCTGTTTTTT. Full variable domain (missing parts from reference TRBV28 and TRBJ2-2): DVKVTQSSRYLVKRTGEKVFLECVQDMDHENMFWYRQDPGLGLRLIYFSYDVKMKEKGDIPEGYSVSREKKERFSLILESASTNQTSMYLCASYRNTGELFFGEGSRLTVL.

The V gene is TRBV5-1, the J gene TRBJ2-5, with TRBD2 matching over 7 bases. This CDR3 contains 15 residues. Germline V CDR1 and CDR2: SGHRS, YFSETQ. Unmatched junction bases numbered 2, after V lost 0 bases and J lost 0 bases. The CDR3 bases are TGCGCCAGCAGCTTGGCGGGGAGGGACCAAGAGACCCAGTACTTC. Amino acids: CASSLAGRDQETQYF.

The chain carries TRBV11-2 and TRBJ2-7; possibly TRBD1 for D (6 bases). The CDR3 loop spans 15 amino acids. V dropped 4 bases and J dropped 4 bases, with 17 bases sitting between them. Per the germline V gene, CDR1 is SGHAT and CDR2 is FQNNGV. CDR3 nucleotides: TGTGCCAGCAGCTCCCCCTCCAGGGGCCGTTACGAGCAGTACTTC. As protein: CASSSPSRGRYEQYF. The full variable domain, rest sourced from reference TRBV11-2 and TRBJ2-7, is EAGVAQSPRYKIIEKRQSVAFWCNPISGHATLYWYQQILGQGPKLLIQFQNNGVVDDSQLPKDRFSAERLKGVDSTLKIQPAKLEDSAVYLCASSSPSRGRYEQYFGPGTRLTVT.

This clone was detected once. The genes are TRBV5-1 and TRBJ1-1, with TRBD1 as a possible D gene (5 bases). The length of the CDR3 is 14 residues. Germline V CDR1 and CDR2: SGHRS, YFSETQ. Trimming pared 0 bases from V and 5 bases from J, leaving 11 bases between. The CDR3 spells CASSLVGARTEAFF. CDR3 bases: TGCGCCAGCAGCTTGGTAGGGGCTCGAACTGAAGCTTTCTTT.

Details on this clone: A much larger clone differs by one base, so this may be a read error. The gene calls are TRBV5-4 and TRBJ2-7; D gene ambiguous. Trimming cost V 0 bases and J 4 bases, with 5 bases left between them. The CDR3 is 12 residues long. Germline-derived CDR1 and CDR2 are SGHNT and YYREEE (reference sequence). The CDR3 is CASSLDQYEQYF. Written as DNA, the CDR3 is TGTGCCAGCAGCTTGGATCAGTACGAGCAGTACTTC. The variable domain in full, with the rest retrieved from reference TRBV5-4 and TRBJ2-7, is ETGVTQSPTHLIKTRGQQVTLRCSSQSGHNTVSWYQQALGQGPQFIFQYYREEENGRGNFPPRFSGLQFPNYSSELNVNALELDDSALYLCASSLDQYEQYFGPGTRLTVT.

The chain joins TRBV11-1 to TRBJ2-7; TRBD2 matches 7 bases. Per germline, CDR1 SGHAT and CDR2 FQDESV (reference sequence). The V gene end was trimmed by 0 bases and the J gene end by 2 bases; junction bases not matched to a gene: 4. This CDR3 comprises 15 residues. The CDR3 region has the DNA TGTGCCAGCAGCTTAGCGCTAGCGGTTCCCTACGAGCAGTACTTC. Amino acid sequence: CASSLALAVPYEQYF.